Below are 32 T cell receptor beta chains sequenced from a single sample in a study of PD-L1 blockade in urothelial cancer. Described time point: pretreatment peripheral blood. Repertoires were generated with immunoSEQ multiplex PCR, while TCRdb's copy carries only in-frame clones and drops some. This sample has approximately 79,000 clones, with roughly 80% found just once. The starting material was PBMCs, obtained around atezolizumab (anti-PD-L1) treatment. All receptors come from a man aged 40-49 years with urothelial cancer.

The V and J genes are TRBV11-2 and TRBJ1-1, with TRBD1 matching over 7 bases. The CDR3 spans 11 residues. Germline-derived CDR1 and CDR2 are SGHAT and FQNNGV. The J segment lost 11 bases and the V segment lost 7 bases, leaving 7 bases of the junction unmatched. The CDR3 loop is CASTPGQKAFF. The CDR3 DNA sequence: TGTGCCAGCACCCCGGGACAGAAGGCTTTCTTT.

This rearrangement joins TRBV18 to TRBJ2-5; D possibly corresponds to TRBD2 (5 bases). Trimming left V 1 base short and J 5 bases short, with 8 bases between. The CDR3 loop spans 13 amino acids. CDR1 KGHSH and CDR2 LQKENI come from the germline V gene. The CDR3 DNA reads as TGTGCCAGCTCACCACAACCGGGGGAGACCCAGTACTTC. Encoded protein: CASSPQPGETQYF.

The gene calls are TRBV28 and TRBJ1-1; 8 positions agree with TRBD1. The ends lost 6 bases at V and 3 bases at J; junction bases unmatched: 6. The CDR3 has 14 amino acids. Germline loops: CDR1 MDHEN, CDR2 SYDVKM. In DNA form, the CDR3 reads TGTGCCAGCAGCCGCCGACAGGGGTACACTGAAGCTTTCTTT. It specifies CASSRRQGYTEAFF.

This chain uses TRBV4-3 with TRBJ2-7; the D gene is possibly TRBD1 (6 bases). The CDR3 covers 13 residues. The V gene lost 4 bases and the J gene lost 6 bases, with 13 bases spanning the gap. The germline V gene has CDR1 LGHNA and CDR2 YSLEER. The CDR3 DNA sequence: TGCGCCAGCAGCCCAGCAGGGGTCGGCGAGCAGTACTTC. Amino acids: CASSPAGVGEQYF.

This chain connects TRBV19 to TRBJ2-5; D is possibly TRBD1 (5 bases). Trimming took 1 base from V and 5 from J, leaving 14 bases between them. CDR3 size: 15 residues. The germline gives CDR1 LNHDA, CDR2 SQIVND (reference sequence). CDR3 DNA: TGTGCCAGTAGTATAGGGGGCACCTCGGACGAGACCCAGTACTTC. It yields the protein CASSIGGTSDETQYF. The full variable domain, rest sourced from reference TRBV19 and TRBJ2-5, is DGGITQSPKYLFRKEGQNVTLSCEQNLNHDAMYWYRQDPGQGLRLIYYSQIVNDFQKGDIAEGYSVSREKKESFPLTVTSAQKNPTAFYLCASSIGGTSDETQYFGPGTRLLVL.

The chain uses TRBV6-5 and TRBJ1-1; maybe TRBD1 (6 bases). V lost 6 bases and J 1 base, leaving 6 bases between the germline ends. Germline V lookup: CDR1 MNHEY, CDR2 SVGAGI. CDR3 size: 12 residues. The CDR3 sequence: CASRQGNTEAFF. In DNA, the CDR3 is TGTGCCAGCAGACAGGGGAACACTGAAGCTTTCTTT.

The CDR3 loop reads CASSLGQGPNQPQHF. CDR3 nucleotides: TGTGCCAGCAGCCTGGGACAGGGCCCCAATCAGCCCCAGCATTTT. This chain links TRBV28 with TRBJ1-5; 9 bases are a match to TRBD1. Trimming removed 6 bases from V and 3 bases from J; junction bases left unmatched: 6. Germline-derived CDR1 and CDR2 are MDHEN and SYDVKM. The CDR3 sequence is 15 residues long.

V usage is TRBV6-1 and J usage is TRBJ2-7; D ambiguous. This CDR3 spans 14 amino acids. V lost 3 bases to trimming and J lost 0 bases, with 9 bases between them. CDR1 and CDR2 (germline): MNHNS, SASEGT. In DNA form, the CDR3 reads TGTGCCAGCAGTGACGCGTGGAGCTCCTACGAGCAGTACTTC. Its protein product is CASSDAWSSYEQYF.

This chain connects TRBV28 to TRBJ1-5, with TRBD1 as a possible D gene (6 bases). Germline V gives CDR1 MDHEN, CDR2 SYDVKM. The CDR3 length is 16 residues. The V gene lost 5 bases and the J gene lost 0 bases, with 14 bases spanning the gap. DNA of the CDR3: TGTGCCAGCAGTCCCAACAGGGATTATAGCAATCAGCCCCAGCATTTT. This encodes CASSPNRDYSNQPQHF.

This clone was seen just once. The J gene is TRBJ1-2, the V gene TRBV4-2; no definite D call. This CDR3 has 13 residues. The germline gives CDR1 LGHNA, CDR2 YNFKEQ. The V gene lost 1 base and the J gene lost 4 bases, with 7 bases spanning the gap. CDR3 residues: CASSQGSGYGYTF. The CDR3 DNA sequence: TGTGCCAGCAGCCAAGGAAGCGGCTATGGCTACACCTTC.

The genes are TRBV7-9 and TRBJ2-3; D might be TRBD2 (5 bases). Trimming took 5 bases from V and 3 from J, leaving 15 bases between them. The CDR3 has 15 residues. Germline loops: CDR1 SEHNR, CDR2 FQNEAQ (reference sequence). DNA of the CDR3: TGTGCCAGCAGCCCCCCTGGACTCTCGACAGATACGCAGTATTTT. Its protein is CASSPPGLSTDTQYF.

This clone was seen once. V usage is TRBV11-2 and J usage is TRBJ2-5; the D gene is possibly TRBD2 (6 bases). The length of the CDR3 is 15 residues. V was clipped by 3 bases and J by 0 bases, with 11 bases between them. Germline-derived CDR1 and CDR2 are SGHAT and FQNNGV. This chain's CDR3 is CASSFGGGNQETQYF. In DNA form, the CDR3 reads TGTGCCAGCAGCTTCGGGGGAGGTAACCAAGAGACCCAGTACTTC.

The CDR3 is CASSIQGPNEKLFF. For the CDR3, the DNA is TGTGCCAGTAGTATTCAGGGTCCTAATGAAAAACTGTTTTTT. This chain joins TRBV19 and TRBJ1-4; D is perhaps TRBD1 (5 bases). V lost 3 bases to trimming and J lost 3 bases, with 8 bases between them. The germline V gene has CDR1 LNHDA and CDR2 SQIVND (reference sequence). The CDR3 spans 14 residues.

The chain combines TRBV18 with TRBJ1-3, with D possibly being TRBD1 (5 bases). Looked up from germline, CDR1 is KGHSH and CDR2 is LQKENI. The CDR3 loop spans 18 amino acids. Trimming took off 0 bases at V and 0 bases at J, with 15 bases between the two ends. The CDR3 protein is CASSPPIQVARSGNTIYF. CDR3 nucleotide sequence: TGTGCCAGCTCACCACCTATACAGGTTGCCCGCTCTGGAAACACCATATATTTT.

This chain connects TRBV5-3 to TRBJ1-1; 8 nucleotides line up with TRBD1. TRBV5-3 is treated as an ORF (open reading frame) with a function not yet certain. The CDR3 sequence is 13 residues long. Trimming removed 3 bases from V and 10 bases from J; junction bases left unmatched: 8. The CDR3 DNA sequence: TGTGCCAGAAGCTCCAGAACAGGGGGTAGAGCTTTCTTT. Translating gives CARSSRTGGRAFF.

V and J are TRBV11-2 and TRBJ2-1; 8 bases fit TRBD1. The V gene end was trimmed by 9 bases and the J gene end by 6 bases; junction bases not matched to a gene: 13. This CDR3 is 15 amino acids long. Germline loops: CDR1 SGHAT, CDR2 FQNNGV. CDR3 amino acids: CASQRRQGAFNEQFF. The CDR3 DNA is TGTGCCAGTCAGCGACGGCAGGGGGCTTTCAATGAGCAGTTCTTC.

V gene TRBV4-1 combines with J gene TRBJ2-2, with 7 bases lining up with TRBD2. Germline V gene sequence: CDR1 MGHRA, CDR2 YSYEKL. J was trimmed by 3 bases and V by 2 bases; bases with no gene match: 12. This CDR3 comprises 18 residues. In DNA, the CDR3 is TGCGCCAGCAGCCAAACCCCGGCGGGAGCCGGGCACACCGGGGAGCTGTTTTTT. It yields the protein CASSQTPAGAGHTGELFF.

This clone was seen more than once but under ten times. The rearrangement links TRBV2 to TRBJ2-2; TRBD1 matches at 8 bases. CDR1 and CDR2 (germline): SNHLY, FYNNEI. The CDR3 is 16 amino acids. J was trimmed by 3 bases and V by 5 bases; bases with no gene match: 8. The DNA of the CDR3 is TGTGCCAGCAGTATTATCGGACAGGGTTACACCGGGGAGCTGTTTTTT. Translating it yields CASSIIGQGYTGELFF.

V usage is TRBV7-2 and J usage is TRBJ1-2; D uncertain. Trimming pared 5 bases from V and 5 bases from J, leaving 9 bases between. The germline V gene has CDR1 SGHTA and CDR2 FQGNSA. CDR3 length: 12 residues. For the CDR3, the DNA is TGTGCCAGCAGCCCAACTACTTATGGCTACACCTTC. Residues: CASSPTTYGYTF.

There are a few counts of this clone. The gene calls are TRBV2 and TRBJ2-5, with TRBD2 matching 10 bases. The germline CDR1 and CDR2 sequences are SNHLY and FYNNEI. The CDR3 has 13 residues. V dropped 8 bases and J dropped 5; count of bases not matched to a gene: 5. The CDR3 region is CASSRTSGETQYF. The CDR3 DNA reads as TGTGCCAGCTCGAGGACTAGCGGCGAGACCCAGTACTTC.

The chain uses TRBV7-8 and TRBJ2-7, with TRBD1 matching over 10 bases. Germline V gene data show CDR1 as SGHVS and CDR2 as FQNEAQ. After removal of 1 base from V and 3 bases from J, the junction contained 12 bases not matched to a gene. This CDR3 contains 18 residues. The CDR3 sequence: CASSLELGQGSLHYEQYF. CDR3 in DNA: TGTGCCAGCAGCTTAGAGTTGGGACAGGGGTCTCTCCACTACGAGCAGTACTTC. The full variable domain, completed using reference TRBV7-8 and TRBJ2-7, is GAGVSQSPRYKVAKRGQDVALRCDPISGHVSLFWYQQALGQGPEFLTYFQNEAQLDKSGLPSDRFFAERPEGSVSTLKIQRTQQEDSAVYLCASSLELGQGSLHYEQYFGPGTRLTVT.

The rearrangement links TRBV27 to TRBJ1-1; the D gene is possibly TRBD1 (5 bases). The CDR3 runs 13 residues. Germline CDR1 is MNHEY and CDR2 is SMNVEV (reference sequence). V was cut by 6 bases and J by 8 bases, with 16 bases left in between. CDR3 DNA sequence: TGTGCCAGCAGAACACTCTTGACAGCCGAAGCTTTCTTT. It yields the protein CASRTLLTAEAFF.

This clone was recorded a few times. The chain couples TRBV28 to TRBJ1-1; maybe TRBD1 (6 bases). The germline V and J ends were trimmed by 5 bases and 8 bases, with 9 bases remaining between them. CDR1 and CDR2 from the germline V gene are MDHEN and SYDVKM. This CDR3 contains 11 residues. DNA of the CDR3: TGTGCCAGCAGTGCAACAGGGGAAGCTTTCTTT. Translating gives CASSATGEAFF.

This sequence joins TRBV19 and TRBJ1-5; 8 nucleotides align to TRBD1. Germline CDR1 reads LNHDA; CDR2 reads SQIVND (reference sequence). Germline trimming cut 8 bases from V and 7 bases from J; bases unmatched to any gene: 4. There are 12 residues in the CDR3. CDR3 sequence: CASGQGAQPQHF. CDR3 DNA: TGTGCCAGTGGACAGGGAGCGCAGCCCCAGCATTTT.

The chain joins TRBV27 to TRBJ2-7; D is possibly TRBD1 (6 bases). This CDR3 contains 13 residues. V lost 8 bases to trimming and J lost 3 bases, with 14 bases between them. Germline V lookup: CDR1 MNHEY, CDR2 SMNVEV (reference sequence). CDR3 sequence reads: CASWGTTDYEQYF. CDR3 DNA sequence: TGTGCCAGCTGGGGGACAACAGACTACGAGCAGTACTTC.

V and J are TRBV6-5 and TRBJ1-2; unclear D gene. The germline V gene has CDR1 MNHEY and CDR2 SVGAGI. V lost 0 bases and J lost 3, with 5 bases in between. The CDR3 has 13 amino acids. CDR3 DNA: TGTGCCAGCAGTTACTCGGGAGACTATGGCTACACCTTC. As protein: CASSYSGDYGYTF.

The CDR3 nucleotides read TGTGCCAGCAGTAGTGGGTGGGCTGAACCCCAGCATTTT. Residues: CASSSGWAEPQHF. The chain employs TRBV28 and TRBJ1-5; no firm D call. Trimming removed 5 bases from V and 10 bases from J, with 15 bases in between. The CDR3 is made up of 13 amino acids. CDR1 is MDHEN and CDR2 is SYDVKM in the germline V gene.

This rearrangement joins TRBV9 to TRBJ1-4, with D perhaps matching TRBD1 (5 bases). Germline CDR1 and CDR2: SGDLS and YYNGEE. V was cut by 3 bases and J by 6 bases, with 12 bases left in between. The length of the CDR3 is 14 residues. The CDR3 DNA reads TGTGCCAGCAGCGAGGGGATCGCGGATGAAAAACTGTTTTTT. Translation gives CASSEGIADEKLFF.

The chain is built from TRBV5-1 and TRBJ2-1, with a weak D call TRBD1 (5 bases). This CDR3 is built from 12 residues. The germline V gene encodes CDR1 SGHRS and CDR2 YFSETQ. V lost 5 bases and J 6 bases, leaving 9 bases between the germline ends. CDR3 sequence: CASSTGTNEQFF. DNA of the CDR3: TGCGCCAGCAGTACAGGAACCAATGAGCAGTTCTTC.

This chain connects TRBV19 to TRBJ2-5; 10 positions match TRBD2. The V and J ends lost 1 base and 5 bases, in that order; junction bases with no gene match: 7. There are 16 residues in the CDR3. Germline V CDR1 and CDR2: LNHDA, SQIVND (reference sequence). The CDR3 loop is CASSIVASGSGETQYF. DNA of the CDR3: TGTGCCAGTAGTATAGTGGCTAGCGGGAGCGGCGAGACCCAGTACTTC.

This clone appeared once. The CDR3 nucleotides are TGTGCCAGCAGCCAGCGGGGCAACGCCCCGCCGGGGACAGATACGCAGTATTTT. Protein: CASSQRGNAPPGTDTQYF. The V gene is TRBV7-9, the J gene TRBJ2-3; 7 bases fit TRBD2. The CDR3 totals 18 residues. The germline gives CDR1 SEHNR, CDR2 FQNEAQ (reference sequence). The V segment lost 5 bases and the J segment 3 bases; nucleotides outside the gene matches: 17.

The V and J genes are TRBV6-5 and TRBJ1-5; TRBD1 aligns across 8 bases. Germline trimming cut 0 bases from V and 7 bases from J; bases unmatched to any gene: 5. The CDR3 is 15 residues long. The germline V gene encodes CDR1 MNHEY and CDR2 SVGAGI. DNA of the CDR3: TGTGCCAGCAGTTACTCGCGGACAGGGAACCAGCCCCAGCATTTT. This sequence encodes CASSYSRTGNQPQHF.